The clone carrying this T cell receptor beta chain was counted a few times. Its antigen is still unknown. For the second PCR, which ran for about 7 to 11 cycles, a sample-barcoded 5' primer and a J-beta primer mix were used. Each TCR beta cDNA got a 12-nucleotide random molecular identifier. TCRdb re-called the 5' RACE reads through MiXCR, storing one row per CDR3 protein. The sample includes around 780,000 distinct CDR3 sequences, just over 55% of them seen just once. The data originate from a study of blood T cells in healthy people across ages. Whole-study results and caveats: Nothing was known about donor CMV status, and this possibly confounded expanded clonotype changes.

Sample donors were healthy Caucasian individuals that came from Russia, aged roughly 6 to 95. Trimming stripped 5 bases from V and 2 bases from J, with 6 bases between. This CDR3 is built from 12 residues. The germline gives CDR1 SGHVS, CDR2 FNYEAQ. The sequence came from a man in his forties in good health. Specimen: blood. The V and J genes are TRBV7-6 and TRBJ1-1; D call uncertain. CDR3 protein: CASSADNTEAFF. The CDR3 DNA is TGTGCCAGCAGCGCAGACAACACTGAAGCTTTCTTT. The full variable domain, with the rest looked up from reference TRBV7-6 and TRBJ1-1, is GAGVSQSPRYKVTKRGQDVALRCDPISGHVSLYWYRQALGQGPEFLTYFNYEAQQDKSGLPNDRFSAERPEGSISTLTIQRTEQRDSAMYRCASSADNTEAFFGQGTRLTVV.